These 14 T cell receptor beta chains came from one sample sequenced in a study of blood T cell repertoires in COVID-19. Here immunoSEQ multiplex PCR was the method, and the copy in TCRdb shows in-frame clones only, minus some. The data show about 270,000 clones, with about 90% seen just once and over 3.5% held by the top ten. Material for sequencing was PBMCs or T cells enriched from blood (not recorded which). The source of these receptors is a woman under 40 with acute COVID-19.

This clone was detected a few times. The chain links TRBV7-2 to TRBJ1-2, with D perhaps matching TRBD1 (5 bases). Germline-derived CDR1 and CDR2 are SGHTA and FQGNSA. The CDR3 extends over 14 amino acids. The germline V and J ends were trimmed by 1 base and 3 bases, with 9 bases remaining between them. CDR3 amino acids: CASSLDQGHYGYTF. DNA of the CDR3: TGTGCCAGCAGCTTAGACCAGGGCCACTATGGCTACACCTTC.

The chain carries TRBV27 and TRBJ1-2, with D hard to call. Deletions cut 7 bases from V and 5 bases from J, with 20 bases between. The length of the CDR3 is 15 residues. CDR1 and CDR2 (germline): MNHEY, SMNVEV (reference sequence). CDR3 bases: TGTGCCAGCAATCTTCGGGGAGCCCCCTTATATGGCTACACCTTC. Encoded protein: CASNLRGAPLYGYTF.

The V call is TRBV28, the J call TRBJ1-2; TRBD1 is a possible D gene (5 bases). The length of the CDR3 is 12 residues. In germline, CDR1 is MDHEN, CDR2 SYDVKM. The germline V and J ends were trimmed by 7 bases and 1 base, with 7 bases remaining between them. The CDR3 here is CASNQGNYGYTF. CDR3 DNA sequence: TGTGCCAGCAATCAGGGTAACTATGGCTACACCTTC.

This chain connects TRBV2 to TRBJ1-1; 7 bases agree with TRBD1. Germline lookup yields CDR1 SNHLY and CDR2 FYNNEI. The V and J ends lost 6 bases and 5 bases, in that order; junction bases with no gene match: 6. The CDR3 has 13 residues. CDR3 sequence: CASRATGRTEAFF. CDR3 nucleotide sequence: TGTGCCAGCAGGGCGACAGGGAGGACTGAAGCTTTCTTT.

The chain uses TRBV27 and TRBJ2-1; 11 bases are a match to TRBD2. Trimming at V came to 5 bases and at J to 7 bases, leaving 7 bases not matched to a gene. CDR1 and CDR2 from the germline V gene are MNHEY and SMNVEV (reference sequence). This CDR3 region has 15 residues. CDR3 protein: CASSPGTSGVNEQFF. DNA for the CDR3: TGTGCCAGCAGTCCTGGGACTAGCGGCGTGAATGAGCAGTTCTTC.

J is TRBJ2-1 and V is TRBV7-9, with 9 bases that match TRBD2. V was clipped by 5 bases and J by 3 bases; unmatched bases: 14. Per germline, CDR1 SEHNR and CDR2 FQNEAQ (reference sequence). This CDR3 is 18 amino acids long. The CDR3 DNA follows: TGTGCCAGCAGCGTAGATCCTATGACTAGCGGATTCTACAATGAGCAGTTCTTC. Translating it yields CASSVDPMTSGFYNEQFF.

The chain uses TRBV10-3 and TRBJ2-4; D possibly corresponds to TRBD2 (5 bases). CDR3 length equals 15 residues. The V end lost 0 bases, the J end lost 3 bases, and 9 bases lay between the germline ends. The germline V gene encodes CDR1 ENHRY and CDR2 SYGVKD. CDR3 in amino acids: CAISESGGGKNIQYF. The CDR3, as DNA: TGTGCCATCAGTGAGTCCGGAGGAGGCAAAAACATTCAGTACTTC.

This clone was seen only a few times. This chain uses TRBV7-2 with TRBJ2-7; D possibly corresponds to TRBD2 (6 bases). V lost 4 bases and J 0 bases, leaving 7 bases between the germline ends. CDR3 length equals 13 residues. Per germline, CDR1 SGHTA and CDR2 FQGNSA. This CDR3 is CASSSTSSYEQYF. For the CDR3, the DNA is TGTGCCAGCAGCTCGACTAGCTCCTACGAGCAGTACTTC.

CDR3 residues: CATSRAAGTVSEQYF. The CDR3 region has the DNA TGTGCCACCAGCAGAGCAGCCGGGACAGTAAGCGAGCAGTACTTC. The chain links TRBV15 to TRBJ2-7, with 7 bases aligning to TRBD1. The V segment lost 1 base and the J segment 6 bases; nucleotides outside the gene matches: 9. Germline CDR1 LNHNV, CDR2 YYDKDF (reference sequence). This CDR3 has 15 amino acids.

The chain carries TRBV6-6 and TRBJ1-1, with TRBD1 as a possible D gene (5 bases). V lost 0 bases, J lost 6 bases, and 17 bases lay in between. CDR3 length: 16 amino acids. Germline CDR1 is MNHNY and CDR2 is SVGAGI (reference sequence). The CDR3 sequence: CASSYSIGRAGPEAFF. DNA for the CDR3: TGTGCCAGCAGTTACTCGATCGGCAGGGCTGGGCCTGAAGCTTTCTTT.

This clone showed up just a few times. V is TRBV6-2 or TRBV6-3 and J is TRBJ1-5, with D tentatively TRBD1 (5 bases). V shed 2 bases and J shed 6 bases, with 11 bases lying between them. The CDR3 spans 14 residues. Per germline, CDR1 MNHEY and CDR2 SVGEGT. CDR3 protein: CASSYGGGGQPQHF. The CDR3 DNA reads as TGTGCCAGCAGTTACGGGGGGGGAGGTCAGCCCCAGCATTTT.

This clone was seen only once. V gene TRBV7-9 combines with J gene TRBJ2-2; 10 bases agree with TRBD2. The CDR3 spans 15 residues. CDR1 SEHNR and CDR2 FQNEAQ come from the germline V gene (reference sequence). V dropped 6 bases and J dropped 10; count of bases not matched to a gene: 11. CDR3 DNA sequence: TGTGCCAGCAGACCGAGCGGGAGGGGAGTCTCGGAGCTGTTTTTT. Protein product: CASRPSGRGVSELFF.

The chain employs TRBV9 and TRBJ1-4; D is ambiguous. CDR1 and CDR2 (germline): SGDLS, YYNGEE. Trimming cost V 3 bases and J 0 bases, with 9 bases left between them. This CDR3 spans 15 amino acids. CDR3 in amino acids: CASSAGQATNEKLFF. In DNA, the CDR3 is TGTGCCAGCAGCGCTGGGCAGGCAACTAATGAAAAACTGTTTTTT. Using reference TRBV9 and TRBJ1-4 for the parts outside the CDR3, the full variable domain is DSGVTQTPKHLITATGQRVTLRCSPRSGDLSVYWYQQSLDQGLQFLIQYYNGEERAKGNILERFSAQQFPDLHSELNLSSLELGDSALYFCASSAGQATNEKLFFGSGTQLSVL.

The chain's CDR3 is CASSQVAASVRQFF. In nucleotides, the CDR3 is TGCGCCAGCAGCCAAGTCGCGGCTAGCGTGCGGCAGTTCTTC. The J gene is TRBJ2-1, the V gene TRBV4-1; a possible D gene is TRBD2 (6 bases). Trimming removed 1 base from V and 12 bases from J, with 16 bases in between. Germline V lookup: CDR1 MGHRA, CDR2 YSYEKL. The CDR3 spans 14 residues.